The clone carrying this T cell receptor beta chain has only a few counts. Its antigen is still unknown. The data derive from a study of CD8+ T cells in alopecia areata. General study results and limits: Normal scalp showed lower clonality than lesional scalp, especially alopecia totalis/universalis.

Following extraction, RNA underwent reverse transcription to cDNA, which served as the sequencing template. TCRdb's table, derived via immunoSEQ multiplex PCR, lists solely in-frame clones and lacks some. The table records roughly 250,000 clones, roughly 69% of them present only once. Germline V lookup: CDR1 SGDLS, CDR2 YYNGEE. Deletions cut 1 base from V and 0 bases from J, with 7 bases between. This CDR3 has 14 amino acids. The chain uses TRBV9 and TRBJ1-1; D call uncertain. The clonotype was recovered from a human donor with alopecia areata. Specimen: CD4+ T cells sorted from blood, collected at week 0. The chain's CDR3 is CASSVTSVNTEAFF. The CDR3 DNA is TGTGCCAGCAGCGTAACCTCGGTGAACACTGAAGCTTTCTTT.